Below are 22 T cell receptor beta chains sequenced from a single sample in a study of T cell repertoires in cytomegalovirus infection. TCRdb analysed the reads with MiXCR anew, one entry per CDR3 protein. The sample contains some 500,000 distinct CDR3 sequences, roughly 34% of which appear only once. These receptors are not linked to any known antigen. The sample was cultured PBMCs, taken from culture after CMV antigen stimulation. These TCRs come from a human donor in good health (CMV status not recorded). Some clones in this sample may be carry-over from other donors' samples.

This clonotype was observed at least ten times. In DNA, the CDR3 is TGTGCCAGCAGCTTAGGGACAGACTATGGCTACACCTTC. Translation: CASSLGTDYGYTF. V usage is TRBV28 and J usage is TRBJ1-2; 7 nucleotides line up with TRBD1. Per the germline V gene, CDR1 is MDHEN and CDR2 is SYDVKM. The CDR3 has 13 amino acids. Trimming removed 6 bases from V and 3 bases from J; junction bases left unmatched: 4.

The V gene is TRBV7-9, the J gene TRBJ2-2, with 7 bases identical to TRBD1. CDR3 length equals 16 residues. Germline V CDR1 and CDR2: SEHNR, FQNEAQ (reference sequence). Trimming removed 7 bases from V and 3 bases from J; junction bases left unmatched: 11. The CDR3 region is CASTKTGTDYTGELFF. CDR3 nucleotide sequence: TGTGCCAGCACCAAGACCGGGACAGACTACACCGGGGAGCTGTTTTTT.

The genes are TRBV27 and TRBJ2-1, with D possibly matching TRBD2 (6 bases). Germline assignment: CDR1 MNHEY and CDR2 SMNVEV (reference sequence). This CDR3 is 13 amino acids long. Trimming stripped 3 bases from V and 10 bases from J, with 13 bases between. The CDR3 nucleotides read TGTGCCAGCAGTTTCAACCGGGACTCGGAGCAGTTCTTC. It encodes CASSFNRDSEQFF.

V usage is TRBV7-6 and J usage is TRBJ1-1, with D uncertain. Trimming took 4 bases from V and 4 from J, leaving 16 bases between them. CDR1 and CDR2 (germline): SGHVS, FNYEAQ. CDR3 length: 15 amino acids. The CDR3 is CASSSLGGGSTEAFF. The CDR3 nucleotides read TGTGCCAGCAGCTCGCTAGGTGGAGGGAGCACTGAAGCTTTCTTT.

The gene calls are TRBV6-8 and TRBJ1-3, with 7 bases matching TRBD1. The CDR3 totals 14 residues. Germline V CDR1 and CDR2: MNHGY, SAAAGT. V lost 5 bases, J lost 4 bases, and 5 bases stayed unmatched. The CDR3 loop is CASSARTGGNTIYF. DNA for the CDR3: TGTGCCAGCAGTGCCCGGACAGGAGGAAACACCATATATTTT.

This clonotype was detected ten times or more. The chain employs TRBV7-2 and TRBJ1-6; no definite D call. V lost 0 bases and J 7 bases, leaving 1 base between the germline ends. Looked up from germline, CDR1 is SGHTA and CDR2 is FQGNSA. CDR3 size: 12 residues. The CDR3 sequence: CASSLANSPLHF. DNA for the CDR3: TGTGCCAGCAGCTTAGCGAATTCACCCCTCCACTTT. Drawing the rest from reference TRBV7-2 and TRBJ1-6, the complete variable domain is GAGVSQSPSNKVTEKGKDVELRCDPISGHTALYWYRQSLGQGLEFLIYFQGNSAPDKSGLPSDRFSAERTGGSVSTLTIQRTQQEDSAVYLCASSLANSPLHFGNGTRLTVT.

This clonotype has only a few counts. The chain combines TRBV19 with TRBJ2-7, with D perhaps being TRBD1 or TRBD2 (5 bases each). The V end lost 2 bases, the J end lost 2 bases, and 10 bases lay between the germline ends. Germline V gene data show CDR1 as LNHDA and CDR2 as SQIVND (reference sequence). The CDR3 is 14 amino acids. The chain's CDR3 is CASSIRDGPYEQYV. Here the CDR3 DNA reads TGTGCCAGTAGTATAAGGGACGGACCCTACGAGCAGTACGTC.

The chain uses TRBV11-3 and TRBJ2-1, with TRBD1 as a possible D gene (6 bases). V was cut by 5 bases and J by 8 bases, with 25 bases left in between. The CDR3 spans 17 residues. Germline CDR1 is SGHNT and CDR2 is YENEEA. The CDR3 loop reads CASSTGFGAQGRDEQFF. DNA for the CDR3: TGTGCCAGCAGCACCGGCTTCGGGGCACAGGGCCGAGATGAGCAGTTCTTC.

This clonotype was counted a few times. CDR3 DNA sequence: TGTGCCAGCACCGTTAGCGGGAACTACGAGCAGTACTTC. Its translation is CASTVSGNYEQYF. The J gene is TRBJ2-7, the V gene TRBV12-3 or TRBV12-4; 8 bases fit TRBD2. Trimming at V came to 7 bases and at J to 3 bases, leaving 5 bases not matched to a gene. The CDR3 totals 13 residues.

The chain combines TRBV28 with TRBJ2-6; D not certain. The CDR3 sequence is 12 residues long. The V end was cut by 10 bases, the J end by 7 bases, with 11 bases between. The germline V gene encodes CDR1 MDHEN and CDR2 SYDVKM. CDR3 DNA: TGTGCCACACTCTCACTTGCCAACGTCCTGACTTTC. It yields the protein CATLSLANVLTF.

This clonotype was detected many times. The genes are TRBV7-2 and TRBJ2-1; 9 nucleotides agree with TRBD2. Germline V lookup: CDR1 SGHTA, CDR2 FQGNSA. The CDR3 is made up of 15 amino acids. With V trimmed by 0 bases and J by 8 bases, 5 bases remained unmatched. CDR3: CASSLATSGNDEQFF. In nucleotides, the CDR3 is TGTGCCAGCAGCTTAGCGACTAGCGGAAACGATGAGCAGTTCTTC.

The chain carries TRBV7-2 and TRBJ2-3; TRBD1 aligns across 7 bases. Trimming cost V 6 bases and J 3 bases; bases outside gene matches: 9. Germline CDR1 and CDR2: SGHTA and FQGNSA. The CDR3 has 15 residues. CDR3 residues: CASRPQGLMTDTQYF. DNA of the CDR3: TGTGCCAGCAGACCACAGGGGTTGATGACAGATACGCAGTATTTT.

The V call is TRBV29-1, the J call TRBJ2-1; 10 nucleotides agree with TRBD2. There are 11 residues in the CDR3. Germline trimming cut 6 bases from V and 9 bases from J; bases unmatched to any gene: 2. From germline, CDR1 is SQVTM and CDR2 ANQGSEA. CDR3 region: CSVPSGSEQFF. The CDR3 nucleotides read TGCAGCGTCCCTAGCGGGAGTGAGCAGTTCTTC.

The gene calls are TRBV12-5 and TRBJ1-1; D might be TRBD1 (5 bases). There are 13 residues in the CDR3. V was shortened by 3 bases and J by 5 bases, with 10 bases between the two germline ends. The V gene's germline CDR1 is LGHNT and CDR2 FRNRAP. CDR3 nucleotide sequence: TGTGCTAGTGGTTTTGGGGGTAGGACTGAAGCTTTCTTT. Protein: CASGFGGRTEAFF.

Note on this clonotype: A much more abundant neighbour one base away suggests this may be a read error. The chain couples TRBV7-2 to TRBJ2-3; D gene unclear. V was trimmed by 7 bases and J by 0 bases, leaving 14 bases between them. CDR3 size: 15 residues. Germline CDR1 is SGHTA and CDR2 is FQGNSA. CDR3 sequence: CASTPRRTSTDTQYF. CDR3 nucleotide sequence: TGTGCCAGCACCCCCCGCCGGACCAGCACAGATACGCAGTATTTT. Combining the CDR3 with reference TRBV7-2 and TRBJ2-3 gives the whole variable domain GAGVSQSPSNKVTEKGKDVELRCDPISGHTALYWYRQSLGQGLEFLIYFQGNSAPDKSGLPSDRFSAERTGGSVSTLTIQRTQQEDSAVYLCASTPRRTSTDTQYFGPGTRLTVL.

The table lists this clonotype with many counts. In DNA form, the CDR3 reads TGTGCCAGCAGTCCATCGAAAGGGGAGTGGGAGACCCAGTACTTC. This encodes CASSPSKGEWETQYF. V usage is TRBV7-2 and J usage is TRBJ2-5, with D perhaps TRBD1 or TRBD2 (5 bases each). V dropped 6 bases and J dropped 5 bases, with 19 bases sitting between them. This CDR3 has 15 amino acids. Germline loops: CDR1 SGHTA, CDR2 FQGNSA.

J is TRBJ2-5 and V is TRBV7-3; D possibly uses TRBD1 or TRBD2 (5 bases each). The germline V gene has CDR1 SGHTA and CDR2 FQGTGA. The CDR3 covers 15 residues. Trimming left V 5 bases short and J 4 bases short, with 17 bases between. DNA of the CDR3: TGTGCCAGCAGCCCGTACTACGGGGCCGGAGAGACCCAGTACTTC. Translation gives CASSPYYGAGETQYF.

This clonotype was found many times. This rearrangement joins TRBV7-2 to TRBJ1-2, with 7 bases lining up with TRBD1. V was clipped by 6 bases and J by 8 bases; unmatched bases: 6. Germline-derived CDR1 and CDR2 are SGHTA and FQGNSA. The CDR3 length is 12 residues. The CDR3 loop is CASSTQGGGYTF. Here the CDR3 DNA reads TGTGCCAGCAGTACGCAGGGGGGGGGCTACACCTTC.

This chain links TRBV10-3 with TRBJ1-1; no firm D call. CDR1 and CDR2 (germline): ENHRY, SYGVKD. The length of the CDR3 is 13 residues. Trimming left V 3 bases short and J 0 bases short, with 5 bases between. CDR3 nucleotides: TGTGCCATCAGTGATCGAGTGAACACTGAAGCTTTCTTT. Its protein product is CAISDRVNTEAFF.

The J gene is TRBJ2-1, the V gene TRBV12-3 or TRBV12-4; maybe TRBD2 (6 bases). The V end was cut by 5 bases, the J end by 9 bases, with 14 bases between. CDR3 size: 13 residues. CDR3 DNA: TGTGCCAGCAGTGGGACCCCCGGGGGTGAGCAGTTCTTC. Its protein is CASSGTPGGEQFF.

CDR3 in amino acids: CATPRGAFSYNEQFF. The CDR3 DNA sequence: TGTGCCACCCCACGAGGCGCGTTTTCCTACAATGAGCAGTTCTTC. The V gene is TRBV24-1, the J gene TRBJ2-1, with no clear D. Trimming removed 9 bases from V and 1 base from J, with 15 bases in between. The CDR3 loop spans 15 amino acids. Germline V gives CDR1 KGHDR, CDR2 SFDVKD.

This chain uses TRBV6-5 with TRBJ1-2, with a possible D match to TRBD1 (5 bases). V gave up 8 bases and J gave up 0 bases, with 25 bases separating them. The CDR3 consists of 18 residues. Germline V gives CDR1 MNHEY, CDR2 SVGAGI. CDR3: CASRGGVGKVSANYGYTF. The CDR3 coding sequence is TGTGCCAGCCGCGGGGGGGTTGGAAAAGTCTCTGCTAACTATGGCTACACCTTC.